A selection of T cell receptor beta chains follows, all from one sample in a study of OX40 agonist ivuxolimab in advanced cancers. Sequenced by immunoSEQ multiplex PCR; TCRdb stores in-frame clones only, minus some. The sample yields about 36,000 clones, 74% seen once. Sequenced material: CD4+ or CD8+ T cells sorted from blood, taken in a trial of the OX40 agonist ivuxolimab. The receptors were gathered from an adult with an advanced solid tumor such as melanoma, head and neck, liver or kidney cancer. CDR3s include the opening cysteine and the closing phenylalanine or tryptophan. D genes are given only for firm matches. Where a row states a size, it is once, few, many or the class of an expanded clone; other rows omit it.

v_gene	d_gene	abundance	j_gene	CDR3nt	CDR3aa
TRBV5-1	NA	NA	TRBJ1-1	TGCGCCAGCAGCCTCCACGCGAGCCGGGCTGAAGCTTTCTTT	CASSLHASRAEAFF
TRBV20-1	NA	few	TRBJ2-3	TGCAGTGCTGGCAACCGGGGTACGCAGTATTTT	CSAGNRGTQYF
TRBV12-5	NA	NA	TRBJ1-1	TGTGCTAGTGGTTTGTTGGCTAACACTGAAGCTTTCTTT	CASGLLANTEAFF
TRBV7-2	TRBD1	NA	TRBJ2-1	TGTGCCAGCAGCACTAACTACAGGGGCGGTGAGCAGTTCTTC	CASSTNYRGGEQFF
TRBV6-6	NA	NA	TRBJ2-6	TGTGCCAGCAGCCAACACAGATTCTCTGGGGCCAACGTCCTGACTTTC	CASSQHRFSGANVLTF
TRBV6-1	TRBD2	NA	TRBJ2-1	TGTGCCAGCAGTGGGGGACTAGCGGGGATCAATGAGCAGTTCTTC	CASSGGLAGINEQFF
TRBV23-1	TRBD1	NA	TRBJ1-4	TGCGCCAGCAGTCAACCCCCGGGACAGGGATGTGAAAAACTGTTTTTT	CASSQPPGQGCEKLFF
TRBV7-8	NA	NA	TRBJ1-2	TGTGCCAGCAGCTTAGAAAGCCTCAGCTATGGCTACACCTTC	CASSLESLSYGYTF
TRBV11-2	NA	NA	TRBJ2-3	TGTGCCAGCAGCTTAATTAGAGGAGATACGCAGTATTTT	CASSLIRGDTQYF
TRBV4-2	TRBD1	NA	TRBJ1-4	TGTGCCAGCAGTGTCCGGGACAGAGGCGAAAAACTGTTTTTT	CASSVRDRGEKLFF
TRBV4-2	NA	few	TRBJ1-3	TGTGCCAGCAGCTTAACCACTTACTCTGGAAACACCATATATTTT	CASSLTTYSGNTIYF
TRBV7-2	NA	NA	TRBJ2-3	TGTGCCAGCAGCTTTGACGTTACTAGCACAGATACGCAGTATTTT	CASSFDVTSTDTQYF
TRBV7-3	NA	few	TRBJ1-6	TGTGCCAGCAGCTTATATAATTCACCCCTCCACTTT	CASSLYNSPLHF
TRBV19	NA	NA	TRBJ1-1	TGTGCCAGTAGTTGGTCGGTGAACACTGAAGCTTTCTTT	CASSWSVNTEAFF
TRBV18	NA	NA	TRBJ1-1	TGTGCCAGCTCACCGAACAGTTTTACTGAAGCTTTCTTT	CASSPNSFTEAFF
TRBV29-1	NA	NA	TRBJ2-5	TGCAGCGTTGTCGGTCCGGGGTCAGAGACCCAGTACTTC	CSVVGPGSETQYF
TRBV18	NA	NA	TRBJ2-3	TGTGCCAGCTCCGGGGACCTCACAGATACGCAGTATTTT	CASSGDLTDTQYF
TRBV2	NA	NA	TRBJ1-2	TGTGCCAGCAGCCTAGGGAACTATGGCTACACCTTC	CASSLGNYGYTF
TRBV7-8	NA	NA	TRBJ2-5	TGTGCCAGCAGCTCGGGGGGCGCGTCTTGGGAGACCCAGTACTTC	CASSSGGASWETQYF
TRBV9	TRBD1	NA	TRBJ2-7	TGTGCCAGCAGCGTGGAGGACAGGGCAACCTACGAGCAGTACTTC	CASSVEDRATYEQYF
TRBV19	TRBD1	medium-sized	TRBJ1-4	TGTGCCAGTAGTACTACAGGGGGCGCGGGAAAACTGTTTTTT	CASSTTGGAGKLFF
TRBV5-1	TRBD1	NA	TRBJ1-2	TGCGCCAGCAGCTCCGGGACAGGGAAGAGTGGCTACACCTTC	CASSSGTGKSGYTF
TRBV6-1	TRBD2	few	TRBJ2-2	TGTGCCAGCAGGCGCCCCCGACGGGAGGGCGGGGAGCTGTTTTTT	CASRRPRREGGELFF
TRBV6-6	NA	NA	TRBJ1-1	TGTGCCAGCAGGGTAACACAGAACACTGAAGCTTTCTTT	CASRVTQNTEAFF
TRBV11-2	NA	NA	TRBJ1-2	TGTGCCAGCAGCTCCCTCCGGACAGAAGAATATGGCTACACCTTC	CASSSLRTEEYGYTF